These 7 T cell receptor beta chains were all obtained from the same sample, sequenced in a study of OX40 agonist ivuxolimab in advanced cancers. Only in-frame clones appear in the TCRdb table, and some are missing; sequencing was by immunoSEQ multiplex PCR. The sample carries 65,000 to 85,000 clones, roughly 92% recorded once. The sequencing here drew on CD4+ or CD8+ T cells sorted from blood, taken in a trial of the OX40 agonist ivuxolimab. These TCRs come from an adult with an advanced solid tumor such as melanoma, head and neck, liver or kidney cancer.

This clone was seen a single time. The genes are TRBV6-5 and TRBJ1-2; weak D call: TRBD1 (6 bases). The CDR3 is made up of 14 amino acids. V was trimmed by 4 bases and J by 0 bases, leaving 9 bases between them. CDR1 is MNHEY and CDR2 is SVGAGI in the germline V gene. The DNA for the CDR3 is TGTGCCAGCAGTTTGGACAGATCTAACTATGGCTACACCTTC. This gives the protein CASSLDRSNYGYTF.

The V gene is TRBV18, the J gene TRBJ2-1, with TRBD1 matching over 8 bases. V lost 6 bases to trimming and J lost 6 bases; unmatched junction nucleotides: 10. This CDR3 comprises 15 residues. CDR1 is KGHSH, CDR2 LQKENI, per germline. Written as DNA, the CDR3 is TGTGCCAGCTCGAGAGTGAGACAGGGGTTCAATGAGCAGTTCTTC. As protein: CASSRVRQGFNEQFF.

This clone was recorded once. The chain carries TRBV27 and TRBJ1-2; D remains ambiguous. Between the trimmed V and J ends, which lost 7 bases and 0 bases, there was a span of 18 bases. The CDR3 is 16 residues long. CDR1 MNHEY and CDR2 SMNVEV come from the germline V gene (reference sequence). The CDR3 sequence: CASTSGKDLANYGYTF. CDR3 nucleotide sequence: TGTGCCAGCACCTCGGGTAAGGACCTGGCTAACTATGGCTACACCTTC.

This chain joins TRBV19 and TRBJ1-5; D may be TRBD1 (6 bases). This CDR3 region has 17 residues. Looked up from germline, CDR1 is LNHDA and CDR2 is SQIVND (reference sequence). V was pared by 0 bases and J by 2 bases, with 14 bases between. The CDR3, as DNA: TGTGCCAGTAGTATAGATGGGTCAGGGGCAGGCAATCAGCCCCAGCATTTT. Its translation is CASSIDGSGAGNQPQHF.

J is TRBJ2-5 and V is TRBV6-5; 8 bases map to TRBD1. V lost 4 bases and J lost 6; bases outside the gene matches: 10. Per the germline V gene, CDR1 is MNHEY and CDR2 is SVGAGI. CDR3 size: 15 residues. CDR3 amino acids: CASSFRQGTLKTQYF. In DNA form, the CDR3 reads TGTGCCAGCAGTTTCAGACAGGGGACTTTGAAGACCCAGTACTTC.

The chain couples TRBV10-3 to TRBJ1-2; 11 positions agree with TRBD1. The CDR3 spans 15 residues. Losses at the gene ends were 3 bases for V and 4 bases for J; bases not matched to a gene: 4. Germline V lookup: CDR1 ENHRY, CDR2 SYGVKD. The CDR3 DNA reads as TGTGCCATCAGTGATGGACAGGGGGCTTTCTATGGCTACACCTTC. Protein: CAISDGQGAFYGYTF.

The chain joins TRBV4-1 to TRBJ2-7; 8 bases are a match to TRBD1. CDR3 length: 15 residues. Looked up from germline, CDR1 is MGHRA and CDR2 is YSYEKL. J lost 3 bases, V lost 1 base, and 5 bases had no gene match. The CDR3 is CASSQARGRDYEQYF. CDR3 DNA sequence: TGCGCCAGCAGCCAAGCCAGGGGGCGGGACTACGAGCAGTACTTC.